The clone carrying this TCR beta chain appeared a few times. Its antigen is not identified. This sample stems from a study of T cells in Graves' hyperthyroidism and ophthalmopathy. The study, taken as a whole, reports: Most thyroid clonotypes expanded above 0.001 appeared in blood too.

In germline, CDR1 is SGHRS, CDR2 YFSETQ. V was shortened by 2 bases and J by 6 bases, with 12 bases between the two germline ends. The CDR3 contains 14 residues. Clinicians diagnosed patients from clinical symptoms, serum thyroxine and TRAb, thyroid ultrasound and orbital computed tomography. RNA transcripts served as the template for amplifying TCR beta CDR3 regions. A first-round RT-PCR of the TCR CDR3 used the HTBI primer set. TCRdb fed the multiplex PCR reads into MiXCR, producing one record per CDR3 protein. Of hundreds of thousands of distinct CDR3 sequences in the sample, about 20% are singletons; the top ten hold 34%.

The clonotype originates from a man aged 30 to 39 with Graves' ophthalmopathy. Sequencing used blood. The V gene is TRBV5-1, the J gene TRBJ2-1; D is ambiguous. CDR3 nucleotides: TGCGCCAGCAGCTTTTCTACCTCAACCAATGAGCAGTTCTTC. It encodes CASSFSTSTNEQFF.